The 14 T cell receptor beta chains given below trace back to one sample, sequenced in a study of blood T cell repertoires in COVID-19 (dated by TCRdb to 2018 to 2020). The library was produced with the immunoSEQ multiplex PCR assay. In its TCRdb copy, this immuneACCESS table keeps in-frame sequences only and misses some clones. Where compared with another copy, unresolved V genes explain less than half of these, and the others have no known cause. Here the sample has over 200,000 clones; 83% occur a single time. Of the sample, approximately 6% falls within the top ten clones. Specimen: peripheral blood. These receptors all come from an elderly man with acute or convalescent COVID-19.

The chain combines TRBV5-4 with TRBJ2-3, with 11 bases fitting TRBD2. Germline trimming cut 3 bases from V and 0 bases from J; bases unmatched to any gene: 9. Germline CDR1 is SGHNT and CDR2 is YYREEE (reference sequence). The CDR3 is 18 amino acids. The CDR3 DNA is TGTGCCAGCAGCTGGAGGGGACTAGCGGCTTCTAGCACAGATACGCAGTATTTT. This sequence encodes CASSWRGLAASSTDTQYF.

J is TRBJ2-7 and V is TRBV7-9; the D gene is possibly TRBD1 (6 bases). The germline V gene has CDR1 SEHNR and CDR2 FQNEAQ (reference sequence). V was cut by 5 bases and J by 2 bases, with 13 bases left in between. This CDR3 contains 14 residues. CDR3 DNA sequence: TGTGCCAGCAGCCCCCGAACAGGGACCTACGAGCAGTACTTC. It yields the protein CASSPRTGTYEQYF.

The chain uses TRBV4-1 and TRBJ1-5, with 8 bases fitting TRBD1. The trim removed 8 bases at V and 4 bases at J, leaving 13 bases unmatched. Per germline, CDR1 MGHRA and CDR2 YSYEKL. The CDR3 spans 16 residues. CDR3 in amino acids: CASAIGQGLRNQPQHF. The CDR3, as DNA: TGCGCCAGCGCTATAGGACAGGGATTGAGAAATCAGCCCCAGCATTTT.

The gene calls are TRBV10-1 and TRBJ1-2, with a weak D call TRBD1 (5 bases). V gave up 5 bases and J gave up 2 bases, with 9 bases separating them. Germline loops: CDR1 WNHNN, CDR2 SYGVQD (reference sequence). The length of the CDR3 is 13 residues. For the CDR3, the DNA is TGCGCCAGCAGTCCGACAGTGAACTATGGCTACACCTTC. The encoded protein is CASSPTVNYGYTF.

The V and J genes are TRBV11-2 and TRBJ2-7, with TRBD1 matching over 8 bases. CDR1 SGHAT and CDR2 FQNNGV come from the germline V gene. This CDR3 region has 16 residues. The J segment lost 4 bases and the V segment lost 0 bases, leaving 8 bases of the junction unmatched. The CDR3 DNA follows: TGTGCCAGCAGCTTAGACCCGGGACAGGTCAAGTACGAGCAGTACTTC. Translating gives CASSLDPGQVKYEQYF.

The chain is built from TRBV3-1 (or the pseudogene TRBV3-2) and TRBJ2-3; 7 bases match TRBD2. The CDR3 has 16 residues. J lost 2 bases, V lost 1 base, and 6 bases had no gene match. The germline V gene has CDR1 LGHDT and CDR2 YNNKEL (reference sequence). The DNA of the CDR3 is TGTGCCAGCAGCCAAGTACTCCTAGCGGCCACAGATACGCAGTATTTT. Its translation is CASSQVLLAATDTQYF.

The chain carries TRBV5-1 and TRBJ1-4; the D is unclear. Between the trimmed V and J ends, which lost 2 bases and 5 bases, there was a span of 10 bases. This CDR3 is 14 amino acids long. Germline V lookup: CDR1 SGHRS, CDR2 YFSETQ. Here the CDR3 DNA reads TGCGCCAGCAGCTTAGCGGGAGTAAATGAAAAACTGTTTTTT. This encodes CASSLAGVNEKLFF.

This sequence joins TRBV12-5 and TRBJ2-2; TRBD2 agrees at 14 bases. The CDR3 has 16 amino acids. Germline V lookup: CDR1 LGHNT, CDR2 FRNRAP. The V gene end was trimmed by 6 bases and the J gene end by 5 bases; junction bases not matched to a gene: 5. CDR3 region: CASGGLAGDRTGELFF. In DNA form, the CDR3 reads TGTGCTAGTGGGGGACTAGCGGGAGATCGGACCGGGGAGCTGTTTTTT.

The genes are TRBV6-5 and TRBJ1-5, with 8 bases identical to TRBD1. The CDR3 sequence is 15 residues long. V gave up 6 bases and J gave up 6 bases; unmatched junction bases: 10. Germline-derived CDR1 and CDR2 are MNHEY and SVGAGI. CDR3 DNA: TGTGCCAGCAGCAAGCGCCAGGGGGCGACTCAGCCCCAGCATTTT. Its translation is CASSKRQGATQPQHF.

This clone turned up a few times. The chain carries TRBV7-8 and TRBJ2-5; TRBD2 aligns across 10 bases. The CDR3 is 13 amino acids. Looked up from germline, CDR1 is SGHVS and CDR2 is FQNEAQ. Trimming at V came to 5 bases and at J to 6 bases, leaving 3 bases not matched to a gene. CDR3 in DNA: TGTGCCAGCAGCCCTAGCGGGGGAAAGACCCAGTACTTC. Residues: CASSPSGGKTQYF.

This clone has just one count. The CDR3 loop reads CASSPGRGDSPLHF. CDR3 coding DNA: TGTGCCAGCTCACCTGGCAGGGGAGATTCACCCCTCCACTTT. V and J are TRBV18 and TRBJ1-6, with D possibly being TRBD1 (6 bases). Germline V CDR1 and CDR2: KGHSH, LQKENI. The CDR3 length is 14 residues. Trimming cost V 3 bases and J 8 bases, with 11 bases left between them.

This rearrangement joins TRBV25-1 to TRBJ2-1, with D maybe TRBD1 (5 bases). V lost 3 bases and J 5 bases, leaving 8 bases between the germline ends. The germline gives CDR1 MGHDK, CDR2 SYGVNS. The CDR3 loop spans 13 amino acids. CDR3 in DNA: TGTGCCAGCAGTGACTCGACAGACAATGAGCAGTTCTTC. Translated: CASSDSTDNEQFF.

This chain joins TRBV4-1 and TRBJ2-7; 7 bases are a match to TRBD1. Germline CDR1 reads MGHRA; CDR2 reads YSYEKL. The CDR3 runs to 15 residues. Trimming cost V 1 base and J 12 bases; bases outside gene matches: 15. The CDR3 region is CASSQGGQGVGVRYF. In nucleotides, the CDR3 is TGCGCCAGCAGCCAAGGAGGTCAGGGGGTTGGAGTGAGGTACTTC.

This chain joins TRBV28 and TRBJ1-4, with TRBD1 matching over 10 bases. Losses at the gene ends were 5 bases for V and 5 bases for J; bases not matched to a gene: 5. Germline CDR1 reads MDHEN; CDR2 reads SYDVKM. This CDR3 region has 15 residues. The chain's CDR3 is CASSPGGQGNEKLFF. The CDR3 nucleotides read TGTGCCAGCAGTCCGGGGGGACAGGGGAATGAAAAACTGTTTTTT.